This T cell receptor (beta chain) was recovered during a study of response to subunit inactivated influenza vaccine. Study results and caveats: Authors proposed each seasonal influenza vaccination draws in few new T cells.

This clonotype appeared a few times. The antigen is undetermined. TCRdb reanalysed the RT-PCR reads using MiXCR and keeps one entry per CDR3 protein. The sample lists 550,000 to 800,000 distinct CDR3 sequences; less than 20% were seen once. The ends were cut back, 4 bases at V and 2 bases at J, with 11 bases in the middle. The CDR3 extends over 14 amino acids. CDR1 and CDR2 from the germline V gene are SGHRS and YFSETQ. V usage is TRBV5-1 and J usage is TRBJ2-3; D unresolved. The TCR was taken from a man aged 50 or older who received an inactivated influenza vaccine. This material consisted of PBMCs from blood, taken 11 to 12 days after vaccination. The CDR3 DNA sequence: TGCGCCAGCAGCCCGGAACCTACCACAGATACGCAGTATTTT. It specifies CASSPEPTTDTQYF.